The subject of this entry is one T cell receptor beta chain. Antigen: not known. This entry comes from a study of cytomegalovirus exposure and HLA in healthy donors. Findings and limits, study-wide: Sequencing likely generated an artifact that appeared as a cluster of highly shared sequence variants. Rarity marked most TCR sequences, yet some public TCRs occurred in many donors.

The germline CDR1 and CDR2 sequences are MNHEY and SVGAGI. Trimming cost V 0 bases and J 3 bases, with 14 bases left between them. The CDR3 runs 16 residues. With 60 Vbeta and 13 Jbeta primers, the PCR was carried out. Measured with immunoSEQ multiplex PCR; TCRdb has only the in-frame clones, and not every one. The table shows fewer than 70,000 clones, with roughly four fifths occurring only once. The chain recombines TRBV6-5 with TRBJ1-2; TRBD1 might be the D (5 bases). This receptor was identified in a woman aged 60-70 years in good health and CMV-seropositive. Specimen: PBMCs. The CDR3 here is CASSYSSQGGYYGYTF. For the CDR3, the DNA is TGTGCCAGCAGTTACTCGAGTCAGGGCGGCTACTATGGCTACACCTTC.